Presented here are 26 T cell receptor beta chains from one specimen sequenced in a study of cytomegalovirus exposure and HLA in healthy donors. Amplification used 60 Vbeta primers and 13 Jbeta primers. The method was immunoSEQ multiplex PCR; TCRdb's version includes in-frame clones alone and lacks a portion of them. Of about 200,000 clones in the sample, 86% were seen once. The specimen was PBMCs. The receptors were gathered from a woman aged 30 to 39 in good health and CMV-seronegative.

This clone was found a few times. The CDR3 sequence is CASSDSIETGELFF. The CDR3 nucleotides are TGTGCCAGCAGTGACTCGATAGAGACCGGGGAGCTGTTTTTT. V and J are TRBV6-4 and TRBJ2-2; D not resolved. V lost 0 bases and J 5 bases, leaving 7 bases between the germline ends. Germline CDR1 MRHNA, CDR2 SNTAGT. This CDR3 contains 14 residues.

This clone was recorded a few times. The chain links TRBV11-2 to TRBJ1-2, with no clear D. The length of the CDR3 is 15 residues. Germline loops: CDR1 SGHAT, CDR2 FQNNGV. Trimming took off 1 base at V and 5 bases at J, with 14 bases between the two ends. The CDR3 DNA follows: TGTGCCAGCAGCTTAGTGGCAGTCACATCTTATGGCTACACCTTC. This translates into CASSLVAVTSYGYTF. The full variable domain, completed using reference TRBV11-2 and TRBJ1-2, is EAGVAQSPRYKIIEKRQSVAFWCNPISGHATLYWYQQILGQGPKLLIQFQNNGVVDDSQLPKDRFSAERLKGVDSTLKIQPAKLEDSAVYLCASSLVAVTSYGYTFGSGTRLTVV.

This chain uses TRBV5-1 with TRBJ2-7; perhaps TRBD2 as D (5 bases). This CDR3 is built from 16 residues. V lost 4 bases to trimming and J lost 0 bases, with 17 bases between them. The V gene's germline CDR1 is SGHRS and CDR2 YFSETQ. CDR3: CASSPSSGKSSYEQYF. CDR3 in DNA: TGCGCCAGCAGCCCTAGCTCGGGCAAGAGCTCCTACGAGCAGTACTTC.

The rearrangement uses TRBV5-1 and TRBJ2-7; the match to TRBD1 covers 7 bases. The CDR3 has 13 residues. CDR1 SGHRS and CDR2 YFSETQ come from the germline V gene. The V gene end was trimmed by 4 bases and the J gene end by 2 bases; junction bases not matched to a gene: 3. CDR3 nucleotides: TGCGCCAGCAGCGACGGACAGGCCTACGAGCAGTACTTC. It specifies CASSDGQAYEQYF.

This clone was detected a few times. The rearrangement links TRBV9 to TRBJ2-3, with a tentative D call TRBD2 (6 bases). The CDR3 is 12 residues long. Germline loops: CDR1 SGDLS, CDR2 YYNGEE. V dropped 4 bases and J dropped 6 bases, with 9 bases sitting between them. The CDR3 sequence: CASSPRGDTQYF. The CDR3 DNA sequence: TGTGCCAGCAGCCCTCGGGGGGATACGCAGTATTTT.

The chain uses TRBV28 and TRBJ2-5, with 10 positions matching TRBD2. The CDR3 totals 15 residues. V lost 3 bases and J lost 4; bases outside the gene matches: 5. Germline lookup yields CDR1 MDHEN and CDR2 SYDVKM. The CDR3 loop reads CASSFQREGSETQYF. CDR3 bases: TGTGCCAGCAGTTTCCAGCGGGAGGGTTCAGAGACCCAGTACTTC.

The genes are TRBV4-1 and TRBJ1-4; unclear D gene. V shed 2 bases and J shed 2 bases, with 15 bases lying between them. Per the germline V gene, CDR1 is MGHRA and CDR2 is YSYEKL. The length of the CDR3 is 17 residues. CDR3 protein: CASSQSGSPATNEKLFF. Written as DNA, the CDR3 is TGCGCCAGCAGCCAAAGCGGTTCCCCTGCGACTAATGAAAAACTGTTTTTT.

The chain has TRBV7-8 and TRBJ2-3; 16 nucleotides line up with TRBD2. The V gene end was trimmed by 5 bases and the J gene end by 4 bases; junction bases not matched to a gene: 9. In germline, CDR1 is SGHVS, CDR2 FQNEAQ. The CDR3 is 18 residues long. The chain's CDR3 is CASSQGLAGGPEADTQYF. CDR3 sequence (DNA): TGTGCCAGCAGCCAGGGACTAGCGGGAGGGCCAGAAGCAGATACGCAGTATTTT.

CDR3 in DNA: TGTGCCACCCCCGGTGCCTCAAGCTCCTATAATTCACCCCTCCACTTT. Amino acid sequence: CATPGASSSYNSPLHF. The V and J genes are TRBV7-3 and TRBJ1-6, with D uncertain. This CDR3 comprises 16 residues. Germline-derived CDR1 and CDR2 are SGHTA and FQGTGA. With 10 bases removed from V and 0 bases from J, the gap between germline ends came to 16 bases.

The V and J genes are TRBV28 and TRBJ1-2; 9 bases map to TRBD1. This CDR3 region has 14 residues. Trimming at V came to 6 bases and at J to 0 bases, leaving 2 bases not matched to a gene. CDR1 MDHEN and CDR2 SYDVKM come from the germline V gene. The CDR3 bases are TGTGCCAGCAGGACAGGGGGAGCTAACTATGGCTACACCTTC. This gives the protein CASRTGGANYGYTF.

The chain joins TRBV29-1 to TRBJ2-7; no clear D. The V gene's germline CDR1 is SQVTM and CDR2 ANQGSEA. Trimming removed 1 base at V and 2 bases at J, with 6 bases between. The CDR3 totals 12 residues. The CDR3 protein is CSVEGSAYEQYF. CDR3 sequence (DNA): TGCAGCGTTGAAGGCAGTGCCTACGAGCAGTACTTC.

The chain combines TRBV7-9 with TRBJ2-5; 9 bases are a match to TRBD2. V lost 6 bases and J lost 6; bases outside the gene matches: 11. The CDR3 contains 15 residues. Germline values: CDR1 SEHNR, CDR2 FQNEAQ (reference sequence). The CDR3, as DNA: TGTGCCAGCAGTTATTTAGCGGGAGAGGGAAAGACCCAGTACTTC. It yields the protein CASSYLAGEGKTQYF. Drawing the rest from reference TRBV7-9 and TRBJ2-5, the complete variable domain is DTGVSQNPRHKITKRGQNVTFRCDPISEHNRLYWYRQTLGQGPEFLTYFQNEAQLEKSRLLSDRFSAERPKGSFSTLEIQRTEQGDSAMYLCASSYLAGEGKTQYFGPGTRLLVL.

The chain combines TRBV28 with TRBJ2-7, with D perhaps TRBD1 (7 bases). Trimming pared 6 bases from V and 6 bases from J, leaving 18 bases between. The germline V gene has CDR1 MDHEN and CDR2 SYDVKM. This CDR3 comprises 14 residues. This CDR3 reads CASSWGQGEVEQYF. DNA for the CDR3: TGTGCCAGCAGCTGGGGGCAGGGGGAGGTCGAGCAGTACTTC.

The chain couples TRBV7-6 to TRBJ2-7; D is perhaps TRBD2 (6 bases). Germline loops: CDR1 SGHVS, CDR2 FNYEAQ. The CDR3 contains 15 residues. The V end lost 2 bases, the J end lost 3 bases, and 14 bases lay between the germline ends. The CDR3 bases are TGTGCCAGCAGCTTAATTACGGGAGTAGGCTACGAGCAGTACTTC. Amino acid sequence: CASSLITGVGYEQYF.

The chain joins TRBV28 to TRBJ2-5; D is uncertain. From germline, CDR1 is MDHEN and CDR2 SYDVKM. This CDR3 region has 13 residues. V was trimmed by 3 bases and J by 7 bases, leaving 12 bases between them. CDR3 loop: CASSLRQERTQYF. Here the CDR3 DNA reads TGTGCCAGCAGTTTGAGGCAAGAAAGGACCCAGTACTTC.

The V and J genes are TRBV5-1 and TRBJ2-7; D may be TRBD2 (5 bases). This CDR3 is built from 16 residues. Trimming shortened V by 0 bases and J by 7 bases, and 20 bases separated the two germline ends. Germline V gene sequence: CDR1 SGHRS, CDR2 YFSETQ. The chain's CDR3 is CASSLVRSSRRNEQYF. CDR3 bases: TGCGCCAGCAGCTTGGTCCGGTCTAGCCGGCGGAATGAGCAGTACTTC.

J is TRBJ2-4 and V is TRBV10-2; D gene uncertain. The CDR3 runs 15 residues. Trimming removed 2 bases from V and 0 bases from J, with 8 bases in between. Germline lookup yields CDR1 WSHSY and CDR2 SAAADI. The CDR3 nucleotides read TGCGCCAGCAGTGAGCCGTATCTAGCCAAAAACATTCAGTACTTC. It encodes CASSEPYLAKNIQYF.

CDR3 coding DNA: TGTGCCAGCAGCGTAGCTCAGGGGTGGACTGAAGCTTTCTTT. Its translation is CASSVAQGWTEAFF. V and J are TRBV9 and TRBJ1-1; D possibly corresponds to TRBD1 (6 bases). The CDR3 has 14 amino acids. V was clipped by 0 bases and J by 5 bases, with 11 bases between them. Germline CDR1 and CDR2: SGDLS and YYNGEE. The full variable domain, with the rest looked up from reference TRBV9 and TRBJ1-1, is DSGVTQTPKHLITATGQRVTLRCSPRSGDLSVYWYQQSLDQGLQFLIQYYNGEERAKGNILERFSAQQFPDLHSELNLSSLELGDSALYFCASSVAQGWTEAFFGQGTRLTVV.

There are a few counts of this clone. The chain recombines TRBV7-9 with TRBJ2-2, with D perhaps matching TRBD2 (6 bases). This CDR3 is built from 13 residues. Per germline, CDR1 SEHNR and CDR2 FQNEAQ (reference sequence). The ends were cut back, 6 bases at V and 9 bases at J, with 14 bases in the middle. CDR3 bases: TGTGCCAGCAGATCCTGGGCGGGAAGGGAGCTGTTTTTT. Its translation: CASRSWAGRELFF.

V usage is TRBV7-8 and J usage is TRBJ2-7, with a tentative D call TRBD1 (6 bases). CDR3 size: 14 residues. The ends were cut back, 5 bases at V and 2 bases at J, with 13 bases in the middle. Germline CDR1 and CDR2: SGHVS and FQNEAQ. The CDR3 coding sequence is TGTGCCAGCAGCAATCTACAGGGCACCTACGAGCAGTACTTC. It specifies CASSNLQGTYEQYF.

This rearrangement joins TRBV11-2 to TRBJ1-2; possible D gene TRBD1, 6 bases. Trimming pared 4 bases from V and 4 bases from J, leaving 19 bases between. Looked up from germline, CDR1 is SGHAT and CDR2 is FQNNGV. The CDR3 spans 16 residues. DNA of the CDR3: TGTGCCAGCAGCTCCGCTCCAGGCGGACAGACCTATGGCTACACCTTC. It translates to CASSSAPGGQTYGYTF.

This rearrangement joins TRBV7-9 to TRBJ2-1; 7 bases are a match to TRBD1. Germline V gives CDR1 SEHNR, CDR2 FQNEAQ (reference sequence). CDR3 length: 12 amino acids. V trimming: 5 bases; J trimming: 16 bases; junction bases outside the gene matches: 11. CDR3 nucleotides: TGTGCCAGCAGCCGCCGGGACAGAGATAAATTCTTC. Translation gives CASSRRDRDKFF.

The V call is TRBV7-3, the J call TRBJ1-1, with D tentatively TRBD1 (5 bases). Trimming pared 5 bases from V and 5 bases from J, leaving 12 bases between. The CDR3 consists of 13 residues. Looked up from germline, CDR1 is SGHTA and CDR2 is FQGTGA. CDR3 nucleotides: TGTGCCAGCAGCCGTGTACGGGGGACTGAAGCTTTCTTT. Translating it yields CASSRVRGTEAFF.

This sequence joins TRBV27 and TRBJ1-4; 8 bases line up with TRBD1. Germline V CDR1 and CDR2: MNHEY, SMNVEV (reference sequence). Trimming removed 5 bases from V and 8 bases from J; junction bases left unmatched: 7. The CDR3 sequence is 14 residues long. CDR3 DNA sequence: TGTGCCAGCAGTCCCCAGGGGGCACGGGAAAAACTGTTTTTT. It is translated as CASSPQGAREKLFF.

A few counts support this clone. V usage is TRBV6-6 and J usage is TRBJ2-7; 10 nucleotides match TRBD1. Germline values: CDR1 MNHNY, CDR2 SVGAGI (reference sequence). Trimming cost V 0 bases and J 4 bases; bases outside gene matches: 6. The CDR3 extends over 16 amino acids. Here the CDR3 reads CASSYSGQGIRYEQYF. CDR3 coding DNA: TGTGCCAGCAGTTACTCGGGACAGGGGATAAGGTACGAGCAGTACTTC.

This clone was seen only once. The chain joins TRBV5-6 to TRBJ1-1, with TRBD1 matching over 9 bases. Germline V gene data show CDR1 as SGHDT and CDR2 as YYEEEE. The CDR3 sequence is 14 residues long. With V trimmed by 3 bases and J by 10 bases, 10 bases remained unmatched. The CDR3 here is CASSWGTGTSGAFF. The CDR3 DNA reads TGTGCCAGCAGCTGGGGGACAGGGACGTCGGGAGCTTTCTTT.